A selection of T cell receptor beta chains follows, all from one sample in a study of cytomegalovirus exposure and HLA in healthy donors. Measured with immunoSEQ multiplex PCR; TCRdb has only the in-frame clones, and not every one. In the table there are about 180,000 clones, under 85% of which are singletons. Input material: PBMCs. The receptor set was obtained from a man in his late teens or twenties in good health and CMV-seronegative. Both conserved end residues are part of each CDR3. A D gene is named only where the DNA matches it firmly. Clone size, where shown, is once, few, many, or a class for clones that have expanded.

V gene: TRBV5-6; clone size: few; D gene: -; J gene: TRBJ1-1; CDR3 protein: CASSLGTGSMNTEAFF; CDR3 DNA: TGTGCCAGCAGCTTGGGTACAGGCTCGATGAACACTGAAGCTTTCTTT
V gene: TRBV6-5; clone size: few; D gene: -; J gene: TRBJ1-2; CDR3 protein: CASSYSAGRNGYTF; CDR3 DNA: TGTGCCAGCAGTTACTCGGCGGGACGTAACGGCTACACCTTC
V gene: TRBV4-1; clone size: -; D gene: -; J gene: TRBJ1-2; CDR3 protein: CASSQAVPAAADGYTF; CDR3 DNA: TGCGCCAGCAGCCAGGCTGTACCCGCGGCAGCCGATGGCTACACCTTC
V gene: TRBV6-5; clone size: -; D gene: -; J gene: TRBJ1-1; CDR3 protein: CASSYWEGNTEAFF; CDR3 DNA: TGTGCCAGCAGTTACTGGGAGGGAAACACTGAAGCTTTCTTT
V gene: TRBV7-2; clone size: -; D gene: -; J gene: TRBJ1-5; CDR3 protein: CASSLGTVYQPQHF; CDR3 DNA: TGTGCCAGCAGCTTAGGTACAGTCTATCAGCCCCAGCATTTT
V gene: TRBV6-1; clone size: -; D gene: -; J gene: TRBJ2-3; CDR3 protein: CASSDPKEVAGTDTQYF; CDR3 DNA: TGTGCCAGCAGTGATCCGAAGGAGGTAGCAGGCACAGATACGCAGTATTTT
V gene: TRBV19; clone size: -; D gene: TRBD2; J gene: TRBJ2-1; CDR3 protein: CASSRDGGGPWAEQFF; CDR3 DNA: TGTGCCAGTAGTAGGGACGGGGGGGGACCTTGGGCTGAGCAGTTCTTC
V gene: TRBV11-3; clone size: -; D gene: TRBD2; J gene: TRBJ2-7; CDR3 protein: CASSKLAGGPGEQYF; CDR3 DNA: TGTGCCAGCAGTAAACTAGCGGGCGGCCCGGGGGAGCAGTACTTC
V gene: TRBV6-1; clone size: -; D gene: -; J gene: TRBJ2-5; CDR3 protein: CASSPDFGETQYF; CDR3 DNA: TGTGCCAGCAGTCCAGACTTCGGAGAGACCCAGTACTTC
V gene: TRBV5-1; clone size: -; D gene: -; J gene: TRBJ2-7; CDR3 protein: CASSFQFLDEQYF; CDR3 DNA: TGCGCCAGCAGCTTCCAGTTTCTGGACGAGCAGTACTTC
V gene: TRBV6-6; clone size: -; D gene: -; J gene: TRBJ2-7; CDR3 protein: CATNPLPSEQYF; CDR3 DNA: TGTGCCACCAATCCCCTACCTTCCGAGCAGTACTTC
V gene: TRBV9; clone size: -; D gene: TRBD1; J gene: TRBJ2-7; CDR3 protein: CASSARQGDSYEQYF; CDR3 DNA: TGTGCCAGCAGCGCCCGACAGGGTGACTCCTACGAGCAGTACTTC
V gene: TRBV4-1; clone size: once; D gene: -; J gene: TRBJ2-1; CDR3 protein: CASSQPNRPSRDEQFF; CDR3 DNA: TGCGCCAGCAGCCAACCGAATCGACCCTCCCGGGATGAGCAGTTCTTC
V gene: TRBV5-8; clone size: -; D gene: -; J gene: TRBJ1-1; CDR3 protein: CASSLSPRAFF; CDR3 DNA: TGTGCCAGCAGCCTGTCCCCGAGGGCTTTCTTT
V gene: TRBV6-5; clone size: few; D gene: TRBD1; J gene: TRBJ2-7; CDR3 protein: CASSRQGSYEQYF; CDR3 DNA: TGTGCCAGCTCACGACAGGGGTCCTACGAGCAGTACTTC
V gene: TRBV28; clone size: -; D gene: -; J gene: TRBJ2-3; CDR3 protein: CASSFSAGNTQYF; CDR3 DNA: TGTGCCAGCAGTTTTTCGGCGGGGAATACGCAGTATTTT
V gene: TRBV19; clone size: -; D gene: -; J gene: TRBJ2-7; CDR3 protein: CASSPSTGSYEQYF; CDR3 DNA: TGTGCCAGTAGTCCAAGCACAGGGTCCTACGAGCAGTACTTC
V gene: TRBV28; clone size: once; D gene: TRBD1; J gene: TRBJ1-4; CDR3 protein: CASRGTGNLPNEKLFF; CDR3 DNA: TGTGCCAGCAGAGGGACAGGCAATCTCCCTAATGAAAAACTGTTTTTT
V gene: TRBV19; clone size: -; D gene: TRBD2; J gene: TRBJ2-7; CDR3 protein: CASSMAGASYEQYF; CDR3 DNA: TGTGCCAGTAGTATGGCGGGAGCCTCCTACGAGCAGTACTTC
V gene: TRBV7-9; clone size: -; D gene: -; J gene: TRBJ1-1; CDR3 protein: CASVGGTKAFF; CDR3 DNA: TGTGCCAGCGTCGGGGGAACTAAAGCTTTCTTT